These T cell receptor beta chains were read from a single sample in a study of blood T cell repertoires in COVID-19. Only in-frame clones appear in the TCRdb table, and some are missing; sequencing was by immunoSEQ multiplex PCR. This table has some 130,000 clones, approximately 79% appearing once. Specimen: PBMCs or T cells enriched from blood (not recorded which). Receptors were obtained from a man between 35 and 55 years old with acute COVID-19. Each CDR3 is given with its conserved first and last residue. The D gene is left open where the match is weak. For some rows the clone size is stated as once, few or many, or as a class when expanded; others skip it.

J	V	D	size	CDR3	DNA
TRBJ1-5	TRBV10-3	NA	few	CAIKEGPGSLPQHF	TGTGCCATCAAGGAGGGACCGGGGAGCTTGCCCCAGCATTTT
TRBJ1-1	TRBV3-1/TRBV3-2	TRBD1	NA	CASSLQGAGNTEAFF	TGTGCCAGCAGCTTACAGGGGGCCGGGAACACTGAAGCTTTCTTT
TRBJ1-2	TRBV5-1	TRBD1	NA	CASSPGQGSVGYTF	TGCGCCAGCAGCCCCGGACAGGGATCAGTTGGCTACACCTTC
TRBJ2-3	TRBV25-1	TRBD2	NA	CASSEAGVGTDTQYF	TGTGCCAGCAGTGAGGCGGGAGTGGGCACAGATACGCAGTATTTT
TRBJ2-3	TRBV7-8	TRBD2	NA	CASSLTSEGSDTQYF	TGTGCCAGCAGCTTGACTAGCGAAGGGTCAGATACGCAGTATTTT
TRBJ2-2	TRBV5-1	NA	NA	CASSPDEILSRELFF	TGCGCCAGCAGCCCCGACGAAATTCTTAGCCGGGAGCTGTTTTTT
TRBJ2-7	TRBV6-6	NA	NA	CASSYSPAQAYEQYF	TGTGCCAGCAGTTACTCGCCAGCACAGGCCTACGAGCAGTACTTC
TRBJ1-6	TRBV10-3	TRBD1	NA	CATMTGTNSPLHF	TGTGCCACCATGACAGGGACTAATTCACCCCTCCACTTT
TRBJ2-7	TRBV10-3	TRBD1	NA	CATSGGVIYEQYF	TGTGCCACTTCAGGGGGCGTGATCTACGAGCAGTACTTC
TRBJ2-6	TRBV6-5	NA	NA	CATTRRGSGANVLTF	TGTGCCACCACACGCAGGGGCTCTGGGGCCAACGTCCTGACTTTC
TRBJ1-2	TRBV29-1	NA	once	CSVQTGTYGYTF	TGCAGCGTTCAAACAGGGACCTATGGCTACACCTTC
TRBJ2-7	TRBV14	TRBD2	once	CASSQVTSGRAGQYF	TGTGCCAGCAGCCAAGTGACTAGCGGGAGGGCCGGGCAGTACTTC
TRBJ1-1	TRBV6-6	NA	NA	CASSYSMNTEAFF	TGTGCCAGCAGTTATTCAATGAACACTGAAGCTTTCTTT
TRBJ1-2	TRBV5-1	TRBD1	NA	CASSLDLQGAYGYTF	TGCGCCAGCAGCTTGGATCTACAGGGGGCCTATGGCTACACCTTC
TRBJ2-1	TRBV6-6	NA	NA	CASSYQGGINNEQFF	TGTGCCAGCAGTTACCAGGGAGGAATTAACAATGAGCAGTTCTTC
TRBJ2-3	TRBV19	NA	NA	CASSLRPGLGTDTQYF	TGTGCCAGTAGTCTCCGGCCGGGGTTAGGCACAGATACGCAGTATTTT
TRBJ2-7	TRBV21-1	NA	NA	CASHFGLAYEQYF	TGTGCCAGCCATTTTGGACTAGCCTACGAGCAGTACTTC
TRBJ2-7	TRBV5-1	TRBD1	once	CASSLSTGDSYEQYF	TGCGCCAGCAGCCTCTCGACAGGGGATTCCTACGAGCAGTACTTC
TRBJ1-1	TRBV28	NA	NA	CASSFSDTEAFF	TGTGCCAGCAGTTTTTCTGACACTGAAGCTTTCTTT
TRBJ2-1	TRBV7-9	TRBD2	NA	CASSPAGASYNEQFF	TGTGCCAGCAGCCCAGCGGGAGCGTCCTACAATGAGCAGTTCTTC
TRBJ2-1	TRBV5-8	TRBD2	NA	CASSTLISGGSYNEQFF	TGTGCCAGCAGCACCCTAATAAGCGGGGGGTCCTACAATGAGCAGTTCTTC
TRBJ2-1	TRBV6-5	NA	NA	CASSYGGYNEQFF	TGTGCCAGCAGTTACGGCGGCTACAATGAGCAGTTCTTC
TRBJ2-3	TRBV19	NA	NA	CASSMSGTSRADTQYF	TGTGCCAGTAGTATGTCTGGGACATCAAGGGCAGATACGCAGTATTTT
TRBJ1-3	TRBV6-5	NA	few	CASSVNRDRNTIYF	TGTGCCAGCAGCGTGAACAGGGATAGAAACACCATATATTTT
TRBJ1-2	TRBV12-5	NA	NA	CASGPEGYGYTF	TGTGCTAGTGGTCCGGAGGGATACGGCTACACCTTC
TRBJ2-3	TRBV28	TRBD2	NA	CASSKLAGGLIGTDTQYF	TGTGCCAGCAGCAAACTAGCGGGAGGTTTAATTGGGACAGATACGCAGTATTTT
TRBJ2-1	TRBV5-1	TRBD2	NA	CASTSGSGVTNEQFF	TGCGCCAGCACTAGCGGGAGTGGGGTTACCAATGAGCAGTTCTTC
TRBJ1-3	TRBV27	NA	NA	CASRGTSGNTIYF	TGTGCCAGCAGAGGGACATCTGGAAACACCATATATTTT
TRBJ2-7	TRBV5-1	NA	NA	CASSIFGEQYF	TGCGCCAGCAGCATCTTCGGCGAGCAGTACTTC
TRBJ2-2	TRBV28	NA	once	CAYGLPTGELFF	TGTGCGTACGGACTCCCCACCGGGGAGCTGTTTTTT
TRBJ2-6	TRBV5-6	NA	NA	CASSPQGPGANVLTF	TGTGCCAGCAGCCCCCAGGGTCCTGGGGCCAACGTCCTGACTTTC
TRBJ2-3	TRBV30	TRBD2	NA	CAWPEGLAGGGRDTQYF	TGTGCCTGGCCCGAAGGACTAGCGGGGGGGGGCCGAGATACGCAGTATTTT
TRBJ2-1	TRBV20-1	TRBD2	few	CSASPGGRVGEQFF	TGCAGTGCTAGTCCGGGGGGGCGAGTAGGGGAGCAGTTCTTC
TRBJ2-1	TRBV19	NA	NA	CASSIGGLGNEQFF	TGTGCCAGTAGTATCGGGGGGCTCGGGAATGAGCAGTTCTTC
TRBJ2-1	TRBV11-3	NA	NA	CASSTPRGGAGDEQFF	TGTGCCAGCAGCACACCCAGAGGGGGGGCCGGGGATGAGCAGTTCTTC
TRBJ2-7	TRBV7-3	NA	NA	CASSLTQGLPYEQYF	TGTGCCAGCAGCTTAACGCAGGGGCTACCCTACGAGCAGTACTTC
TRBJ2-5	TRBV5-1	TRBD2	NA	CASSLGLAGGQETQYF	TGCGCCAGCAGCTTGGGTCTAGCGGGGGGGCAAGAGACCCAGTACTTC
TRBJ2-2	TRBV2	NA	NA	CASSLSGSNTGELFF	TGTGCCAGCAGTCTCAGCGGATCGAACACCGGGGAGCTGTTTTTT
TRBJ1-4	TRBV12-3/TRBV12-4	TRBD1	NA	CASRGQGDEKLFF	TGTGCCAGCAGAGGACAGGGAGACGAAAAACTGTTTTTT
TRBJ2-7	TRBV19	TRBD1	once	CASSIVGQRKGQQYF	TGTGCCAGTAGTATAGTGGGACAGCGAAAAGGGCAGCAGTACTTC
TRBJ1-4	TRBV7-9	NA	NA	CASSLAVTNEKLFF	TGTGCCAGCAGCTTAGCCGTGACTAATGAAAAACTGTTTTTT
TRBJ1-1	TRBV12-3/TRBV12-4	TRBD1	NA	CASSWTGDTEAFF	TGTGCCAGCAGTTGGACAGGGGACACTGAAGCTTTCTTT
TRBJ1-3	TRBV30	NA	NA	CAGGLHLSGNTIYF	TGTGCCGGAGGTTTACATCTGTCTGGAAACACCATATATTTT
TRBJ1-5	TRBV2	TRBD1	NA	CASSTGGFGNQPQHF	TGTGCCAGCAGTACAGGGGGTTTTGGCAATCAGCCCCAGCATTTT
TRBJ2-1	TRBV6-4	NA	NA	CASSRLGTNFNEQFF	TGTGCCAGCAGTCGACTAGGTACCAACTTCAATGAGCAGTTCTTC